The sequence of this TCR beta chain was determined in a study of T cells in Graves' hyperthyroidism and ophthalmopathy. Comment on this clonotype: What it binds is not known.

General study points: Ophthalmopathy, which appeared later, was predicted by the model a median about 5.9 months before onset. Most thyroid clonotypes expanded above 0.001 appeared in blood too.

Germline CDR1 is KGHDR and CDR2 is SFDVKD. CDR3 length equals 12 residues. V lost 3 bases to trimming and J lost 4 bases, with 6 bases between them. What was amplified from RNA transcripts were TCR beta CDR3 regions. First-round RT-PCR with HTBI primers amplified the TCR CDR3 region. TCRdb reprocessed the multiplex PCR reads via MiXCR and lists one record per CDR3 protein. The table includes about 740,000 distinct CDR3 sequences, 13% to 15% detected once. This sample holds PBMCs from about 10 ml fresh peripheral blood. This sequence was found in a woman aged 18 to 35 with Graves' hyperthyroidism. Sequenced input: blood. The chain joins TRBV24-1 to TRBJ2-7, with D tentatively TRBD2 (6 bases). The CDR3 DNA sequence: TGTGCCACCAGTGATGGGGGGTACGAGCAGTACTTC. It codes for CATSDGGYEQYF.